Below, 26 T cell receptor beta chains from the same sample are listed, as sequenced in a study of T cell responses to AZD1222 COVID-19 vaccine listed by TCRdb under 2021. Library preparation employed the immunoSEQ multiplex PCR assay. TCRdb re-hosts the immuneACCESS table, in-frame sequences only. Its copies lack some clones; in the studies checked, an unresolved V gene accounts for under half of them, and the cause for the rest is not known. Recorded for this sample are 180,000 or so clones; about nine tenths of them occurred a single time. More than 1.5% of the sample is taken by the ten largest. The sample's time point label is to be understood as: about 28 days (+/-7) after the second vaccine dose. Sequenced here: peripheral blood, sampled 28 days after the second AZD1222 dose. Receptors were obtained from an adult who received the AZD1222 COVID-19 vaccine.

J is TRBJ2-4 and V is TRBV25-1, with a weak D call TRBD1 (6 bases). This CDR3 has 15 amino acids. V lost 8 bases to trimming and J lost 5 bases, with 19 bases between them. Germline assignment: CDR1 MGHDK and CDR2 SYGVNS. CDR3 DNA: TGTGCCAGCTCAGAACTGGACAGATCAGAAAACATTCAGTACTTC. Protein product: CASSELDRSENIQYF.

The chain uses TRBV10-3 and TRBJ1-1, with D perhaps matching TRBD1 (6 bases). Per germline, CDR1 ENHRY and CDR2 SYGVKD. V lost 3 bases to trimming and J lost 6 bases, with 11 bases between them. The CDR3 consists of 13 residues. In nucleotides, the CDR3 is TGTGCCATCAGTGAAAAGGGGGGGGCTGAAGCTTTCTTT. It translates to CAISEKGGAEAFF.

The chain recombines TRBV7-2 with TRBJ2-3, with D unresolved. V shed 1 base and J shed 5 bases, with 10 bases lying between them. From germline, CDR1 is SGHTA and CDR2 FQGNSA. CDR3 length: 14 amino acids. The CDR3 loop reads CASSLEALLDTQYF. In DNA form, the CDR3 reads TGTGCCAGCAGCTTAGAGGCTCTATTAGATACGCAGTATTTT.

The chain employs TRBV12-5 and TRBJ1-1; TRBD1 might be the D (5 bases). V was cut by 7 bases and J by 6 bases, with 18 bases left in between. This CDR3 spans 14 amino acids. Germline-derived CDR1 and CDR2 are LGHNT and FRNRAP. CDR3 loop: CASAYQTEFSEAFF. CDR3 DNA: TGTGCTAGTGCCTACCAGACAGAATTCTCTGAAGCTTTCTTT.

The genes are TRBV7-2 and TRBJ2-3; D is possibly TRBD2 (6 bases). Germline CDR1 is SGHTA and CDR2 is FQGNSA. V lost 4 bases, J lost 1 base, and 18 bases lay in between. This CDR3 has 17 residues. CDR3 amino acids: CASSSRGGVGGTDTQYF. Written as DNA, the CDR3 is TGTGCCAGCAGCTCCCGAGGAGGGGTCGGTGGCACAGATACGCAGTATTTT.

The rearrangement joins TRBV4-1 to TRBJ1-5; D not certain. Trimming cost V 1 base and J 6 bases, with 10 bases left between them. This CDR3 contains 14 residues. CDR1 is MGHRA, CDR2 YSYEKL, per germline. CDR3 coding DNA: TGCGCCAGCAGCCAAGTGGGAGTGGGTCAGCCCCAGCATTTT. This codes for CASSQVGVGQPQHF.

The chain has TRBV18 and TRBJ1-2; D perhaps matches TRBD1 (5 bases). V dropped 6 bases and J dropped 3 bases, with 11 bases sitting between them. The CDR3 contains 13 residues. CDR1 and CDR2 from the germline V gene are KGHSH and LQKENI. This chain's CDR3 is CASSARGDYGYTF. In DNA form, the CDR3 reads TGTGCCAGCTCCGCCCGGGGGGACTATGGCTACACCTTC.

The chain combines TRBV10-3 with TRBJ2-1, with 7 bases fitting TRBD2. The CDR3 spans 14 residues. CDR1 and CDR2 (germline): ENHRY, SYGVKD. The ends lost 7 bases at V and 8 bases at J; junction bases unmatched: 11. DNA for the CDR3: TGTGCCATCACCACCGGCGGGACTAACGATGAGCAGTTCTTC. It yields the protein CAITTGGTNDEQFF.

The chain carries TRBV7-8 and TRBJ2-5; D is undetermined. Trimming cost V 8 bases and J 0 bases, with 4 bases left between them. The CDR3 extends over 11 amino acids. The germline gives CDR1 SGHVS, CDR2 FQNEAQ. CDR3 nucleotides: TGTGCCAGCGAGTACCAAGAGACCCAGTACTTC. This codes for CASEYQETQYF.

The V gene is TRBV25-1, the J gene TRBJ1-3; D remains ambiguous. Germline values: CDR1 MGHDK, CDR2 SYGVNS. V was pared by 4 bases and J by 0 bases, with 16 bases between. This CDR3 comprises 17 residues. CDR3 sequence reads: CASSGPAMPLSGNTIYF. CDR3 sequence (DNA): TGTGCCAGCAGTGGTCCAGCCATGCCTCTCTCTGGAAACACCATATATTTT.

The J gene is TRBJ2-5, the V gene TRBV4-1; D gene uncertain. CDR1 is MGHRA and CDR2 is YSYEKL in the germline V gene. V lost 3 bases and J 0 bases, leaving 8 bases between the germline ends. The CDR3 length is 14 residues. This CDR3 is CASSHGPYQETQYF. CDR3 nucleotide sequence: TGCGCCAGCAGCCACGGACCGTACCAAGAGACCCAGTACTTC.

V and J are TRBV7-2 and TRBJ2-2, with no clear D. This CDR3 is built from 14 residues. Germline CDR1 and CDR2: SGHTA and FQGNSA. Trimming removed 10 bases from V and 1 base from J, with 13 bases in between. The CDR3 DNA reads TGTGCCACCAGAGTTAGAGGGAACACCGGGGAGCTGTTTTTT. Translating it yields CATRVRGNTGELFF.

The chain is built from TRBV6-5 and TRBJ2-1, with 9 bases lining up with TRBD2. Germline lookup yields CDR1 MNHEY and CDR2 SVGAGI. The CDR3 covers 14 residues. V dropped 7 bases and J dropped 7; count of bases not matched to a gene: 8. CDR3 sequence (DNA): TGTGCCAGCATTAGCGGGAGTAGGTCGAATGAGCAGTTCTTC. Translated: CASISGSRSNEQFF.

The V call is TRBV13, the J call TRBJ1-1, with a weak D call TRBD1 (6 bases). Germline CDR1 reads PRHDT; CDR2 reads FYEKMQ (reference sequence). The CDR3 has 11 residues. Trimming shortened V by 5 bases and J by 6 bases, and 7 bases separated the two germline ends. DNA of the CDR3: TGTGCCAGCAGCAGGGGGGCTGAAGCTTTCTTT. It yields the protein CASSRGAEAFF.

The chain couples TRBV20-1 to TRBJ2-7; D remains ambiguous. Per germline, CDR1 DFQATT and CDR2 SNEGSKA (reference sequence). V lost 3 bases, J lost 6 bases, and 12 bases lay in between. The CDR3 is 12 residues long. The CDR3 spells CSASSDLSEQYF. The CDR3 DNA reads as TGCAGTGCTAGTTCCGATCTCTCCGAGCAGTACTTC.

CDR3 nucleotides: TGTGCCATCAGGGCCGGGACTAGCAGCTACGAGCAGTACTTC. Residues: CAIRAGTSSYEQYF. The chain joins TRBV10-3 to TRBJ2-7; TRBD2 aligns across 9 bases. J was trimmed by 3 bases and V by 6 bases; bases with no gene match: 6. Germline loops: CDR1 ENHRY, CDR2 SYGVKD. The CDR3 is 14 amino acids.

The chain recombines TRBV14 with TRBJ2-7, with D possibly matching TRBD2 (6 bases). V was clipped by 4 bases and J by 3 bases, with 10 bases between them. The CDR3 contains 13 residues. Germline V gene lookup returns CDR1 SGHDN and CDR2 FVKESK. CDR3 DNA: TGTGCCAGCAGCCGCGGACTAAACTACGAGCAGTACTTC. This gives the protein CASSRGLNYEQYF.

The V call is TRBV19, the J call TRBJ1-2, with D perhaps matching TRBD1 (6 bases). V shed 5 bases and J shed 0 bases, with 13 bases lying between them. The CDR3 contains 15 residues. From germline, CDR1 is LNHDA and CDR2 SQIVND (reference sequence). CDR3 in amino acids: CASSGAGHPNYGYTF. The CDR3 region has the DNA TGTGCCAGTAGTGGAGCGGGACACCCTAACTATGGCTACACCTTC.

The rearrangement joins TRBV30 to TRBJ1-3, with 8 positions matching TRBD1. Germline-derived CDR1 and CDR2 are GTSNPN and SVGIG (reference sequence). CDR3 length: 17 amino acids. V gave up 0 bases and J gave up 0 bases; unmatched junction bases: 7. The CDR3 DNA reads TGTGCCTGGAGTGTGCAGGGGGCGCTTTTCTCTGGAAACACCATATATTTT. It codes for CAWSVQGALFSGNTIYF.

The chain combines TRBV5-1 with TRBJ2-7, with TRBD2 as a possible D gene (5 bases). Trimming stripped 3 bases from V and 3 bases from J, with 13 bases between. The CDR3 covers 14 residues. CDR1 SGHRS and CDR2 YFSETQ come from the germline V gene. For the CDR3, the DNA is TGCGCCAGCAGCTCCGGACTCGGGCTCTACGAGCAGTACTTC. It encodes CASSSGLGLYEQYF.

The chain links TRBV27 to TRBJ1-5; unclear D gene. This CDR3 region has 13 residues. V was clipped by 4 bases and J by 8 bases, with 12 bases between them. The V gene's germline CDR1 is MNHEY and CDR2 SMNVEV (reference sequence). CDR3 sequence reads: CASSSWPGEPQHF. The CDR3 DNA follows: TGTGCCAGCAGTTCGTGGCCGGGCGAGCCCCAGCATTTT.

The rearrangement joins TRBV7-2 to TRBJ2-3, with TRBD2 identical over 12 bases. CDR1 is SGHTA and CDR2 is FQGNSA in the germline V gene. The V gene end was trimmed by 2 bases and the J gene end by 4 bases; junction bases not matched to a gene: 4. The CDR3 sequence is 16 residues long. The CDR3 loop is CASSLSSGGAADTQYF. The CDR3, as DNA: TGTGCCAGCAGCTTATCTAGCGGGGGGGCGGCAGATACGCAGTATTTT.

A note on this clone: Distinct nucleotide sequences in the sample also encode this CDR3. V and J are TRBV18 and TRBJ1-1; no definite D call. The CDR3 runs 13 residues. The germline CDR1 and CDR2 sequences are KGHSH and LQKENI. Trimming shortened V by 5 bases and J by 2 bases, and 9 bases separated the two germline ends. CDR3 sequence (DNA): TGTGCCAGCTCAACCGGGGAAAACACTGAAGCTTTCTTT. Amino acids: CASSTGENTEAFF.

Written as DNA, the CDR3 is TGCGCCAGCAGCTCGTGGGTGGGGAGCGGAGTCAGCGAGCAGTACTTC. It encodes CASSSWVGSGVSEQYF. The J gene is TRBJ2-7, the V gene TRBV5-1; tentatively, D is TRBD2 (5 bases). Germline assignment: CDR1 SGHRS and CDR2 YFSETQ. The length of the CDR3 is 16 residues. The ends were cut back, 3 bases at V and 6 bases at J, with 22 bases in the middle.

The J gene is TRBJ1-1, the V gene TRBV11-3, with D possibly being TRBD1 (6 bases). There are 15 residues in the CDR3. Germline V gene lookup returns CDR1 SGHNT and CDR2 YENEEA. V was clipped by 5 bases and J by 1 base, with 14 bases between them. CDR3 protein: CASSPPTGKNTEAFF. The DNA for the CDR3 is TGTGCCAGCAGCCCGCCGACAGGAAAGAACACTGAAGCTTTCTTT.

The CDR3: CASSLDSGGANVLTF. DNA for the CDR3: TGTGCCAGCAGCCTCGACAGCGGTGGGGCCAACGTCCTGACTTTC. The V gene is TRBV6-5, the J gene TRBJ2-6; D is possibly TRBD1 or TRBD2 (5 bases each). The CDR3 totals 15 residues. The V end was cut by 6 bases, the J end by 3 bases, with 12 bases between. From germline, CDR1 is MNHEY and CDR2 SVGAGI.